This T cell receptor (beta chain) was observed in a study of chemoradiotherapy in HPV16-positive cancers. Study-level points and caveats: HPV-specific T cells were functionally defined from only a couple of HPV16-positive patients. Candidate HPV-specific clones and E7-related TCR motifs grew in tumor during treatment.

V dropped 2 bases and J dropped 4; count of bases not matched to a gene: 9. This CDR3 contains 17 residues. CDR1 SGHTA and CDR2 FQGNSA come from the germline V gene. Method: immunoSEQ multiplex PCR; TCRdb's copy keeps in-frame clones and lacks some. The sample lists fewer than 1,000 clones, roughly 90% occurring once. Details on this clone: Its target is not known.

This sequence originates from a human donor with HPV-associated anogenital cancer. The starting material was tumor tissue, obtained from a patient who underwent chemoradiotherapy. The gene calls are TRBV7-2 and TRBJ2-5; TRBD2 matches at 11 bases. The DNA of the CDR3 is TGTGCCAGCAGCTTATGGGTTAGCGGGGGGGGGCGAGAGACCCAGTACTTC. This translates into CASSLWVSGGGRETQYF.